One and the same sample provided the 22 T cell receptor beta chains below, sequenced in a study of blood T cell repertoires in COVID-19. TCRdb's table, derived via immunoSEQ multiplex PCR, lists solely in-frame clones and lacks some. The table records about 92,000 clones, around 88% of them present only once. The sequenced material came from peripheral blood. Source of these receptors: a woman in her sixties with COVID-19, enrolled during active disease.

This chain joins TRBV6-5 and TRBJ1-1; D might be TRBD1 (5 bases). V gave up 7 bases and J gave up 4 bases, with 13 bases separating them. Germline CDR1 reads MNHEY; CDR2 reads SVGAGI. The CDR3 is 13 amino acids. In DNA form, the CDR3 reads TGTGCCAGCACCATAACGGGGGGCACTGAAGCTTTCTTT. It yields the protein CASTITGGTEAFF.

This chain joins TRBV7-2 and TRBJ2-7; tentatively, D is TRBD1 (6 bases). Germline CDR1 is SGHTA and CDR2 is FQGNSA. The CDR3 totals 17 residues. The V gene lost 5 bases and the J gene lost 0 bases, with 20 bases spanning the gap. The CDR3 DNA reads as TGTGCCAGCAGCCCTAGCTGGGGCAGGGGTCTCTCCTACGAGCAGTACTTC. It specifies CASSPSWGRGLSYEQYF.

In its sample, this clone was seen once. This chain uses TRBV5-1 with TRBJ1-4; TRBD1 is a possible D gene (6 bases). The germline V gene encodes CDR1 SGHRS and CDR2 YFSETQ. The CDR3 has 17 residues. Trimming cost V 3 bases and J 4 bases, with 19 bases left between them. The CDR3 loop is CASSSRITGLGNEKLFF. CDR3 DNA sequence: TGCGCCAGCAGCTCGCGAATTACAGGGCTCGGTAATGAAAAACTGTTTTTT.

CDR3 coding DNA: TGCAGCGTTGTTAGCGCGGACTCCTACAATGAGCAGTTCTTC. It is translated as CSVVSADSYNEQFF. The chain links TRBV29-1 to TRBJ2-1; the D gene is possibly TRBD2 (5 bases). The germline V gene encodes CDR1 SQVTM and CDR2 ANQGSEA. V was shortened by 4 bases and J by 0 bases, with 10 bases between the two germline ends. The CDR3 loop spans 14 amino acids.

The chain recombines TRBV6-5 with TRBJ2-3, with D possibly matching TRBD2 (5 bases). The CDR3 extends over 12 amino acids. The germline V gene encodes CDR1 MNHEY and CDR2 SVGAGI. V shed 10 bases and J shed 4 bases, with 12 bases lying between them. The CDR3 bases are TGTGCCACCAAACTAGGATCAGATACGCAGTATTTT. It is translated as CATKLGSDTQYF.

The chain links TRBV6-1 to TRBJ1-3; TRBD1 is a possible D gene (5 bases). The CDR3 runs 14 residues. CDR1 is MNHNS and CDR2 is SASEGT in the germline V gene. Trimming stripped 3 bases from V and 8 bases from J, with 14 bases between. CDR3 sequence: CASSEVGGLYTIYF. The CDR3 bases are TGTGCCAGCAGTGAGGTGGGGGGGTTATACACCATATATTTT.

The V call is TRBV4-2, the J call TRBJ2-5, with 10 nucleotides matching TRBD1. The germline V gene encodes CDR1 LGHNA and CDR2 YNFKEQ. This CDR3 has 17 amino acids. Losses at the gene ends were 2 bases for V and 4 bases for J; bases not matched to a gene: 10. The CDR3 region is CASSQRPGQGTSETQYF. The CDR3 nucleotides read TGTGCCAGCAGCCAACGGCCGGGACAGGGGACATCAGAGACCCAGTACTTC.

The CDR3 region is CASSPDRSEEKLFF. For the CDR3, the DNA is TGCGCCAGCAGCCCGGACAGGTCGGAGGAAAAACTGTTTTTT. This chain links TRBV5-1 with TRBJ1-4; 7 bases are a match to TRBD1. The V gene end was trimmed by 4 bases and the J gene end by 8 bases; junction bases not matched to a gene: 8. The V gene's germline CDR1 is SGHRS and CDR2 YFSETQ. The CDR3 runs 14 residues.

This clone was seen only a few times. The V and J genes are TRBV25-1 and TRBJ1-3, with 8 bases lining up with TRBD1. This CDR3 is 16 amino acids long. The V segment lost 3 bases and the J segment 2 bases; nucleotides outside the gene matches: 6. Germline V gives CDR1 MGHDK, CDR2 SYGVNS. Written as DNA, the CDR3 is TGTGCCAGCAGTGACCAACAGGGGGAACCTGGAAACACCATATATTTT. Its translation: CASSDQQGEPGNTIYF.

The V gene is TRBV5-6, the J gene TRBJ1-5; D is possibly TRBD1 (5 bases). Trimming cost V 1 base and J 4 bases, with 15 bases left between them. The CDR3 is 16 amino acids. Germline lookup yields CDR1 SGHDT and CDR2 YYEEEE. CDR3 bases: TGTGCCAGCAGCTTGTCACTGGGGCGCGGTAATCAGCCCCAGCATTTT. As protein: CASSLSLGRGNQPQHF.

The rearrangement uses TRBV6-2 or TRBV6-3 and TRBJ1-5, with D unclear. V lost 5 bases and J 2 bases, leaving 16 bases between the germline ends. Germline-derived CDR1 and CDR2 are MNHEY and SVGEGT. CDR3 size: 16 residues. This CDR3 reads CASSASRVGGNQPQHF. CDR3 DNA sequence: TGTGCCAGCAGTGCCTCGAGGGTAGGCGGCAATCAGCCCCAGCATTTT.

This chain joins TRBV6-5 and TRBJ2-3; D gene uncertain. CDR1 and CDR2 (germline): MNHEY, SVGAGI. The germline V and J ends were trimmed by 2 bases and 0 bases, with 9 bases remaining between them. The CDR3 runs 15 residues. CDR3 nucleotide sequence: TGTGCCAGCAGTTACACGCCTCGGAGCACAGATACGCAGTATTTT. This translates into CASSYTPRSTDTQYF.

This chain links TRBV12-3 or TRBV12-4 with TRBJ1-2; TRBD1 might be the D (5 bases). This CDR3 spans 12 amino acids. Trimming took 5 bases from V and 8 from J, leaving 12 bases between them. The CDR3 nucleotides are TGTGCCAGCAGTGGGGCGGTAGGGGGCTACACCTTC. It specifies CASSGAVGGYTF.

The chain couples TRBV6-1 to TRBJ1-1, with 9 bases identical to TRBD1. The V segment lost 3 bases and the J segment 4 bases; nucleotides outside the gene matches: 6. The CDR3 covers 15 residues. CDR1 MNHNS and CDR2 SASEGT come from the germline V gene. This CDR3 reads CASSDGPTGGTEAFF. CDR3 DNA sequence: TGTGCCAGCAGTGACGGGCCGACAGGGGGCACTGAAGCTTTCTTT.

This clone showed up just once. V is TRBV30 and J is TRBJ1-5, with D perhaps matching TRBD1 (5 bases). The V end lost 2 bases, the J end lost 2 bases, and 7 bases lay between the germline ends. The CDR3 sequence is 13 residues long. In germline, CDR1 is GTSNPN, CDR2 SVGIG (reference sequence). This CDR3 reads CAWSQGGNQPQHF. CDR3 in DNA: TGTGCCTGGAGTCAAGGGGGCAATCAGCCCCAGCATTTT.

The chain recombines TRBV4-3 with TRBJ1-6, with TRBD1 as a possible D gene (5 bases). V was shortened by 5 bases and J by 12 bases, with 14 bases between the two germline ends. Germline CDR1 is LGHNA and CDR2 is YSLEER. The CDR3 is made up of 13 amino acids. In DNA form, the CDR3 reads TGCGCCAGCAGCGGTCAGGGTTCCGGACCCCTCCACTTT. It translates to CASSGQGSGPLHF.

This clone was seen once. The gene calls are TRBV6-4 and TRBJ2-2; 8 nucleotides align to TRBD1. J gave up 6 bases and V 10 bases, and 7 bases lay outside the gene matches. The CDR3 consists of 13 residues. The V gene's germline CDR1 is MRHNA and CDR2 SNTAGT. In DNA form, the CDR3 reads TGTGCCACCTCGACAGGGGCGCCCGGGGAGCTGTTTTTT. This codes for CATSTGAPGELFF.

CDR3 protein: CSASWGDQPQHF. Here the CDR3 DNA reads TGCAGTGCTAGTTGGGGGGATCAGCCCCAGCATTTT. The V gene is TRBV20-1, the J gene TRBJ1-5; D is perhaps TRBD1 (5 bases). The CDR3 has 12 residues. Trimming shortened V by 3 bases and J by 5 bases, and 8 bases separated the two germline ends. Germline V gene sequence: CDR1 DFQATT, CDR2 SNEGSKA (reference sequence).

This clone was found a few times. This chain uses TRBV5-5 with TRBJ2-2; tentative D call: TRBD1 (5 bases). Trimming removed 4 bases from V and 4 bases from J, with 14 bases in between. This CDR3 spans 15 amino acids. Per the germline V gene, CDR1 is SGHKS and CDR2 is YYEKEE (reference sequence). This CDR3 reads CASSPASGFTGELFF. For the CDR3, the DNA is TGTGCCAGCAGCCCGGCCTCAGGGTTCACCGGGGAGCTGTTTTTT.

The chain joins TRBV4-3 to TRBJ2-1; 9 bases align to TRBD1. V shed 4 bases and J 5 bases; nucleotides not matched to a gene: 9. Germline CDR1 LGHNA, CDR2 YSLEER. The CDR3 extends over 16 amino acids. CDR3 in DNA: TGCGCCAGCAGCCCATTAGACAGGGGGAACCACAATGAGCAGTTCTTC. Protein sequence: CASSPLDRGNHNEQFF.

The chain combines TRBV18 with TRBJ2-3; D ambiguous. The CDR3 sequence is 13 residues long. V was shortened by 0 bases and J by 6 bases, with 7 bases between the two germline ends. Looked up from germline, CDR1 is KGHSH and CDR2 is LQKENI. The CDR3 reads CASSPPVRDTQYF. The DNA of the CDR3 is TGTGCCAGCTCACCACCGGTCAGGGATACGCAGTATTTT.

V is TRBV15 and J is TRBJ1-1, with a possible D match to TRBD1 (5 bases). There are 13 residues in the CDR3. The V gene lost 1 base and the J gene lost 6 bases, with 9 bases spanning the gap. CDR1 LNHNV and CDR2 YYDKDF come from the germline V gene (reference sequence). CDR3 bases: TGTGCCACCAGCAGAGTTCAGGGCCCTGAAGCTTTCTTT. Its translation: CATSRVQGPEAFF.